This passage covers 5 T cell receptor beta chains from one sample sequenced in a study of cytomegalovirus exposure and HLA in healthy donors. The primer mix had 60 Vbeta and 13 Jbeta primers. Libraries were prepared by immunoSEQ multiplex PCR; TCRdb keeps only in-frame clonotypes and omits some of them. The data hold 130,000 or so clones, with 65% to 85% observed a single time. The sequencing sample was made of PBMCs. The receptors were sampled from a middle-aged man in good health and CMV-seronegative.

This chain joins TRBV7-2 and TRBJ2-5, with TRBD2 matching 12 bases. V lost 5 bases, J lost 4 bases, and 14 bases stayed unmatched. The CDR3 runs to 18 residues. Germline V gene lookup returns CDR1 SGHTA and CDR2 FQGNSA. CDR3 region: CASSPARLAGGRGETQYF. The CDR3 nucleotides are TGTGCCAGCAGCCCCGCCCGCCTAGCGGGAGGGAGAGGAGAGACCCAGTACTTC. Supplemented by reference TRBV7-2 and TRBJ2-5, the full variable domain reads GAGVSQSPSNKVTEKGKDVELRCDPISGHTALYWYRQSLGQGLEFLIYFQGNSAPDKSGLPSDRFSAERTGGSVSTLTIQRTQQEDSAVYLCASSPARLAGGRGETQYFGPGTRLLVL.

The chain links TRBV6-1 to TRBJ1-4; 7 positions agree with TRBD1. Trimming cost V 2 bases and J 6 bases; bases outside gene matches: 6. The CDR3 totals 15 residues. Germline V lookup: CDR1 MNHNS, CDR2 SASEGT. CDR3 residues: CASSENRGGYEKLFF. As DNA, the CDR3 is TGTGCCAGCAGTGAAAACAGGGGTGGTTATGAAAAACTGTTTTTT.

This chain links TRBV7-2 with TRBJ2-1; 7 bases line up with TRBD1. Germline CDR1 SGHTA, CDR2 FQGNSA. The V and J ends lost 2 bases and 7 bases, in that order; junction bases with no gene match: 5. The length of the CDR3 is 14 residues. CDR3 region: CASSLLGQNNEQFF. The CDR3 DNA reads TGTGCCAGCAGCTTATTGGGACAGAATAATGAGCAGTTCTTC.

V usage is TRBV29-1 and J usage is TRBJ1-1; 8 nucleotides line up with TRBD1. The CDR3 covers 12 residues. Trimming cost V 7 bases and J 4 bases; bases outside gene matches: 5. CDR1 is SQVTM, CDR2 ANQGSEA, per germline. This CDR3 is CSGRQGPTEAFF. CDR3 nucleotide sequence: TGCAGCGGGAGACAGGGGCCCACTGAAGCTTTCTTT.

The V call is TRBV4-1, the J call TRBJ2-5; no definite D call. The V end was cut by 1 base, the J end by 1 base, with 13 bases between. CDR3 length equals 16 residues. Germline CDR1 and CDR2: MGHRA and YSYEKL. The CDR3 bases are TGCGCCAGCAGCCAAGGCTGGAAACAGATCCAAGAGACCCAGTACTTC. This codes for CASSQGWKQIQETQYF.